Sequencing of this T cell receptor beta chain was carried out in a study of OX40 agonist ivuxolimab in advanced cancers. CDR3 length: 16 residues. Trimming cost V 1 base and J 4 bases; bases outside gene matches: 5. Looked up from germline, CDR1 is SGHAT and CDR2 is FQNNGV. Produced via immunoSEQ multiplex PCR; TCRdb's table is partial and in-frame only. Of under 70,000 clones listed, roughly 90% are singletons. The input for sequencing was CD4+ or CD8+ T cells sorted from blood, taken in a trial of the OX40 agonist ivuxolimab. The receptor's source is an adult with an advanced solid tumor such as melanoma, head and neck, liver or kidney cancer. The V call is TRBV11-2, the J call TRBJ1-5; 9 nucleotides line up with TRBD1. CDR3 DNA sequence: TGTGCCAGCAGCTTAGGGTTAGGGACAGGGAATCAGCCCCAGCATTTT. Its protein product is CASSLGLGTGNQPQHF.